The text below deals with one T cell receptor (beta chain). Which antigen it targets is not known. Base qualities are not at hand, and no much larger clone is one base apart. V loses 2 bases, J loses 6 bases, and the germline ends lie 12 bases apart. There are 13 amino acids in the CDR3, from cysteine to phenylalanine inclusive. The entry retains the CDR3 DNA only, 39 bases that are in frame from base 1. From a lookup of the germline V gene, CDR1 and CDR2 are SGHDT and YYEEEE. TCRbeta CDR3 regions were amplified from genomic DNA using the immunoSEQ Assay, a bias-controlled multiplex PCR. For the original study's pipeline: Nucleated cell counts per sample were estimated from amplification of reference gene primers within the assay. To quantify the absolute abundance of each unique TCRbeta CDR3 rearrangement, sequence reads were collapsed and filtered. For each sample, productive Simpson clonality was calculated as the square root of Simpson's diversity index across productive rearrangements. The table was pulled from immuneACCESS by TCRdb, which kept in-frame rearrangements only. Such tables lose some clones; where checked, under half of the loss comes from unresolved V genes, and the rest has no known cause. V and J calls and clone size are given by that table; D and trimming were obtained from the DNA. This sample comprises roughly 280,000 clones, around 90% of them detected only once. The ten largest clones take up 3% of the sample.

The record originates from a study of blood T cell repertoires in COVID-19 (TCRdb year 2020). For context, the study as a whole: Collaborator samples came from the United States, Italy and Spain and covered acute and convalescent phases of COVID-19. Nearly every sample came with metadata listing a de-identified subject ID, COVID-19 status, age in years and sex. Samples came from the ongoing ImmuneRACE study (first 160 participants) plus 1,254 subjects from 6 global collaborators. The repertoires were released in a freely available public database meant as a resource for research on the immune response to SARS-CoV-2. Where available, HLA class I and class II types were taken from metadata supplied by the sample provider and were not determined by assay-based typing. The material from the prospective study consisted of cDNA or gDNA derived from T cells, B-cell-depleted T cells, or PBMCs. The dataset comprised deeply sampled blood TCRbeta repertoires from subjects exposed to, actively infected with, or recovered from COVID-19. The paper's findings and limits, for the study overall: The amount of clinical and demographic metadata varied by source and participant and was provided uncurated.

Participants in the prospective study were enrolled through a virtual design, were aged 18 to 89 years, and lived in roughly 24 United States geographic areas. In the prospective study, cohorts were assigned on the basis of participant-reported clinical history obtained from a screening survey and a study questionnaire. ImmuneRACE Cohort 3 recovered participants were defined by two consecutive negative NP/OP PCR tests, healthcare professional clearance, or symptom resolution. Each participant in the prospective study had whole blood, serum and a nasopharyngeal or oropharyngeal swab collected by mobile phlebotomists. Prospective study participants could optionally give additional blood draws and questionnaires over a 2-month period. Before DNA extraction, blood samples from the prospective study were shipped at room temperature or frozen.

This receptor was obtained from a woman aged 50 to 65 who had recovered from COVID-19. Recombination linked TRBV5-6 to TRBJ2-7; no D gene can be assigned with confidence. The sequenced material came from PBMCs or T cells enriched from blood (not recorded which). Read as DNA, the sequence is TGTGCCAGCAGCTTCCGTCCTCCCCTCGAGCAGTACTTC. Translated, this gives CASSFRPPLEQYF.